Shown below are 25 T cell receptor beta chains from a single sample sequenced in a study of T cells in Graves' hyperthyroidism and ophthalmopathy. Authors of the study amplified TCR beta CDR3 regions from RNA transcripts. The HTBI primer set was used in a first-round RT-PCR of the TCR CDR3. TCRdb reprocessed the multiplex PCR reads via MiXCR and lists one record per CDR3 protein. Altogether about 350,000 distinct CDR3 sequences are present, approximately 15% being singletons, with the ten largest covering 34%. Source material: blood. Source of these receptors: a woman aged 40-49 years with Graves' ophthalmopathy.

There are many counts of this clonotype. The V call is TRBV12-3 or TRBV12-4, the J call TRBJ1-4; perhaps TRBD1 as D (6 bases). This CDR3 region has 14 residues. Trimming shortened V by 5 bases and J by 2 bases, and 9 bases separated the two germline ends. The CDR3 sequence is CASSPGATNEKLFF. CDR3 DNA: TGTGCCAGCAGTCCAGGGGCCACTAATGAAAAACTGTTTTTT.

The chain has TRBV10-3 and TRBJ1-1; no clear D gene. Germline lookup yields CDR1 ENHRY and CDR2 SYGVKD. The CDR3 sequence is 13 residues long. The germline V and J ends were trimmed by 0 bases and 12 bases, with 14 bases remaining between them. DNA for the CDR3: TGTGCCATCAGTGAGTCGAATGGCCGAAGCCCTTTCTTT. As protein: CAISESNGRSPFF.

In this sample, this clonotype turned up many times. This sequence joins TRBV11-2 and TRBJ1-2; weak D call: TRBD1 (6 bases). Trimming pared 7 bases from V and 8 bases from J, leaving 17 bases between. Germline V lookup: CDR1 SGHAT, CDR2 FQNNGV. The CDR3 loop spans 13 amino acids. This chain's CDR3 is CASTQRGARGYTF. CDR3 DNA sequence: TGTGCCAGCACCCAGCGGGGGGCGCGAGGCTACACCTTC.

This clonotype has at least ten counts. The V gene is TRBV2, the J gene TRBJ2-7, with 8 bases lining up with TRBD2. The V gene end was trimmed by 4 bases and the J gene end by 12 bases; junction bases not matched to a gene: 8. The CDR3 extends over 12 amino acids. CDR1 is SNHLY, CDR2 FYNNEI, per germline. The CDR3 is CASSVREGGGYF. DNA of the CDR3: TGTGCCAGCAGTGTTCGGGAGGGTGGTGGGTACTTC.

This clonotype was picked up many times. The rearrangement joins TRBV7-2 to TRBJ2-2, with D unresolved. Germline-derived CDR1 and CDR2 are SGHTA and FQGNSA. CDR3 size: 14 residues. Trimming took off 3 bases at V and 4 bases at J, with 9 bases between the two ends. For the CDR3, the DNA is TGTGCCAGCAGCTTTTACAGCCTCACCGGGGAGCTGTTTTTT. Its translation: CASSFYSLTGELFF.

This clonotype was recorded at least ten times. This rearrangement joins TRBV28 to TRBJ2-2; 8 bases are shared with TRBD2. Looked up from germline, CDR1 is MDHEN and CDR2 is SYDVKM. With 6 bases clipped from V and 0 bases from J, the junction kept 3 bases outside the gene matches. The CDR3 extends over 15 amino acids. The CDR3 here is CASRPGLANTGELFF. The CDR3 region has the DNA TGTGCCAGCAGACCGGGACTAGCGAACACCGGGGAGCTGTTTTTT.

On this clonotype itself: With a much larger clone just one base away, this may be a read error. The chain has TRBV3-1 and TRBJ2-5; no definite D call. V lost 3 bases and J lost 5, with 13 bases in between. CDR3 size: 14 residues. The germline gives CDR1 LGHDT, CDR2 YNNKEL (reference sequence). CDR3 DNA sequence: TGTGCCAGCAGCCACGTACTCCGGTCCGAGACCCAGTACTTC. This gives the protein CASSHVLRSETQYF.

This clonotype was seen more than once but under ten times. The genes are TRBV4-2 and TRBJ1-1; D gene unclear. The CDR3 extends over 16 amino acids. V was pared by 0 bases and J by 1 base, with 12 bases between. Germline CDR1 LGHNA, CDR2 YNFKEQ. The CDR3 DNA reads TGTGCCAGCAGCCAAGATAGGCCCGGAGGGAACACTGAAGCTTTCTTT. It encodes CASSQDRPGGNTEAFF.

The chain joins TRBV7-9 to TRBJ2-2; D gene ambiguous. The length of the CDR3 is 15 residues. Looked up from germline, CDR1 is SEHNR and CDR2 is FQNEAQ (reference sequence). Trimming shortened V by 3 bases and J by 0 bases, and 8 bases separated the two germline ends. The CDR3 DNA follows: TGTGCCAGCAGCTTCTCCGGGTCGAACACCGGGGAGCTGTTTTTT. It specifies CASSFSGSNTGELFF.

Ten or more counts support this clonotype. The CDR3 region is CASSMDRRTEAFF. In DNA, the CDR3 is TGTGCCAGTAGTATGGACAGGCGGACTGAAGCTTTCTTT. The chain has TRBV19 and TRBJ1-1; 7 nucleotides line up with TRBD1. This CDR3 is 13 amino acids long. Looked up from germline, CDR1 is LNHDA and CDR2 is SQIVND (reference sequence). V lost 3 bases, J lost 5 bases, and 3 bases stayed unmatched.

The V call is TRBV7-9, the J call TRBJ2-3; TRBD1 matches at 7 bases. Germline V gene data show CDR1 as SEHNR and CDR2 as FQNEAQ (reference sequence). The CDR3 totals 15 residues. V shed 1 base, J shed 2 bases, and the junction held 3 bases outside the gene matches. The CDR3 bases are TGTGCCAGCAGCTTAGGGGACAGAGACACAGATACGCAGTATTTT. Its protein product is CASSLGDRDTDTQYF.

This clonotype came up many times. V usage is TRBV6-1 and J usage is TRBJ1-1, with 8 bases aligning to TRBD1. This CDR3 comprises 15 residues. The J segment lost 5 bases and the V segment lost 5 bases, leaving 10 bases of the junction unmatched. Germline CDR1 MNHNS, CDR2 SASEGT. CDR3 sequence (DNA): TGTGCCAGCAGTCTCAGGGGGCCCGAGAAAACTGAAGCTTTCTTT. Encoded protein: CASSLRGPEKTEAFF.

This chain uses TRBV18 with TRBJ2-4, with D perhaps given as TRBD1 or TRBD2 (5 bases each). The germline gives CDR1 KGHSH, CDR2 LQKENI. This CDR3 is built from 15 residues. Trimming took 3 bases from V and 9 from J, leaving 18 bases between them. CDR3: CASSPYGIRGTIQYF. The CDR3 nucleotides are TGTGCCAGCTCACCCTACGGGATTAGGGGAACCATTCAGTACTTC.

The rearrangement uses TRBV9 and TRBJ2-1, with 8 nucleotides matching TRBD1. CDR1 is SGDLS and CDR2 is YYNGEE in the germline V gene. V gave up 3 bases and J gave up 5 bases; unmatched junction bases: 13. The CDR3 has 17 residues. Here the CDR3 reads CASSGPRSGGRDNEQFF. CDR3 bases: TGTGCCAGCAGCGGCCCACGATCAGGGGGCCGGGACAATGAGCAGTTCTTC. Using reference TRBV9 and TRBJ2-1 for the parts outside the CDR3, the full variable domain is DSGVTQTPKHLITATGQRVTLRCSPRSGDLSVYWYQQSLDQGLQFLIQYYNGEERAKGNILERFSAQQFPDLHSELNLSSLELGDSALYFCASSGPRSGGRDNEQFFGPGTRLTVL.

At least ten counts were recorded for this clonotype. The chain joins TRBV18 to TRBJ2-7; the D call may be TRBD1 or TRBD2 (7 bases each). The CDR3 has 13 amino acids. The V and J ends lost 3 bases and 5 bases respectively, with 11 bases between them. CDR1 is KGHSH, CDR2 LQKENI, per germline. The chain's CDR3 is CASSPGGGDEQYF. CDR3 nucleotide sequence: TGTGCCAGCTCACCGGGAGGGGGCGACGAGCAGTACTTC.

This clonotype occurred many times. The chain uses TRBV20-1 and TRBJ2-3; no definite D call. Trimming stripped 4 bases from V and 1 base from J, with 6 bases between. The CDR3 covers 12 residues. CDR1 DFQATT and CDR2 SNEGSKA come from the germline V gene (reference sequence). The CDR3 coding sequence is TGCAGTGCTAACGGACGCACAGATACGCAGTATTTT. This encodes CSANGRTDTQYF.

This clonotype appeared a single time. CDR3 loop: CASSSTTGSNIQYF. CDR3 bases: TGTGCCAGCAGTTCCACGACAGGGTCGAACATTCAGTACTTC. The chain is built from TRBV12-3 or TRBV12-4 and TRBJ2-4; 7 positions agree with TRBD1. V was pared by 4 bases and J by 7 bases, with 7 bases of the junction left unmatched. The CDR3 runs to 14 residues.

In this sample, this clonotype turned up a few times. The rearrangement links TRBV29-1 to TRBJ2-1; D remains ambiguous. Germline assignment: CDR1 SQVTM and CDR2 ANQGSEA. The CDR3 extends over 14 amino acids. Trimming cost V 3 bases and J 10 bases, with 19 bases left between them. This CDR3 is CSVDSKRVSPEQFF. CDR3 sequence (DNA): TGCAGCGTTGATAGCAAAAGGGTTTCTCCAGAGCAGTTCTTC.

The chain couples TRBV14 to TRBJ2-2; 8 bases are a match to TRBD1. This CDR3 contains 15 residues. Germline V lookup: CDR1 SGHDN, CDR2 FVKESK. Trimming removed 1 base from V and 4 bases from J; junction bases left unmatched: 2. In DNA, the CDR3 is TGTGCCAGCAGCCAAGTCAGGGGGCTCACCGGGGAGCTGTTTTTT. This codes for CASSQVRGLTGELFF. The complete variable domain, with remaining parts taken from reference TRBV14 and TRBJ2-2, reads EAGVTQFPSHSVIEKGQTVTLRCDPISGHDNLYWYRRVMGKEIKFLLHFVKESKQDESGMPNNRFLAERTGGTYSTLKVQPAELEDSGVYFCASSQVRGLTGELFFGEGSRLTVL.

The table lists this clonotype with a few counts. This chain uses TRBV6-1 with TRBJ1-2; D is undetermined. With 6 bases removed from V and 4 bases from J, the gap between germline ends came to 15 bases. This CDR3 comprises 14 residues. CDR1 is MNHNS and CDR2 is SASEGT in the germline V gene. The CDR3 loop is CASSRQPEGYGYTF. CDR3 sequence (DNA): TGTGCCAGCAGCCGCCAACCCGAGGGCTATGGCTACACCTTC.

The V and J genes are TRBV29-1 and TRBJ2-4; TRBD2 matches at 9 bases. This CDR3 spans 15 amino acids. The ends lost 4 bases at V and 7 bases at J; junction bases unmatched: 11. Germline loops: CDR1 SQVTM, CDR2 ANQGSEA. The CDR3: CSVGFAGGPSNIQYF. CDR3 in DNA: TGCAGCGTTGGCTTCGCGGGAGGGCCGAGTAACATTCAGTACTTC.

In this sample, this clonotype turned up many times. CDR3 loop: CASSLQSGYGYTF. In DNA, the CDR3 is TGTGCCAGCAGTTTACAAAGTGGCTATGGCTACACCTTC. The chain combines TRBV27 with TRBJ1-2; D not resolved. The CDR3 is 13 residues long. V lost 2 bases, J lost 4 bases, and 8 bases lay in between. CDR1 is MNHEY, CDR2 SMNVEV, per germline (reference sequence).

In its sample, this clonotype was seen many times. The chain has TRBV28 and TRBJ2-5; D gene unclear. The CDR3 loop spans 15 amino acids. The germline CDR1 and CDR2 sequences are MDHEN and SYDVKM. V lost 3 bases, J lost 5 bases, and 16 bases lay in between. CDR3 amino acids: CASSFDPPKDETQYF. The DNA of the CDR3 is TGTGCCAGCAGTTTTGACCCCCCGAAGGATGAGACCCAGTACTTC.

This rearrangement joins TRBV20-1 to TRBJ1-5, with D unclear. The CDR3 length is 13 residues. CDR1 is DFQATT and CDR2 is SNEGSKA in the germline V gene (reference sequence). The ends were cut back, 4 bases at V and 2 bases at J, with 9 bases in the middle. CDR3 amino acids: CSAIPGGNQPQHF. The CDR3 DNA sequence: TGCAGTGCTATTCCGGGTGGCAATCAGCCCCAGCATTTT.

This clonotype occurred many times. The chain has TRBV7-2 and TRBJ2-6, with D possibly being TRBD1 (6 bases). The CDR3 has 15 amino acids. In germline, CDR1 is SGHTA, CDR2 FQGNSA. V gave up 5 bases and J gave up 2 bases, with 10 bases separating them. CDR3 in amino acids: CASSQGWAGANVLTF. CDR3 nucleotides: TGTGCCAGCAGCCAGGGGTGGGCTGGGGCCAACGTCCTGACTTTC.